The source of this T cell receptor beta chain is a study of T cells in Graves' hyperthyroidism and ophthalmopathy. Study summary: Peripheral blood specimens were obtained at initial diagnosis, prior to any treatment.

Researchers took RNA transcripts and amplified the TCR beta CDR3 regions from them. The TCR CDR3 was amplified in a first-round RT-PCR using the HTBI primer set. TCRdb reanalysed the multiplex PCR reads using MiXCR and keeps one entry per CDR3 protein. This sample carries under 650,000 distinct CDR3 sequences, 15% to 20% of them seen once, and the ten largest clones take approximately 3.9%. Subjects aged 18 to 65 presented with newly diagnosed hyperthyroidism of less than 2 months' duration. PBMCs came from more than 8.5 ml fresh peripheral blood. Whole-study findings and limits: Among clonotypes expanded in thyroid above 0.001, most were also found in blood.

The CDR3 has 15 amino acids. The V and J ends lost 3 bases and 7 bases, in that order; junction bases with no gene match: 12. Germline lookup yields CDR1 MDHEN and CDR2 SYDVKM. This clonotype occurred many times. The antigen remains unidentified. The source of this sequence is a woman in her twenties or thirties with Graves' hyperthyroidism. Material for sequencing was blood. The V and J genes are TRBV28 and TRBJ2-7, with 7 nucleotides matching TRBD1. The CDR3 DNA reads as TGTGCCAGCAGTTTCAGCCTGACAGGGCTTCAGGAGCAGTACTTC. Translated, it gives CASSFSLTGLQEQYF. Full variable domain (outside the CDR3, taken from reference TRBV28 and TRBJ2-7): DVKVTQSSRYLVKRTGEKVFLECVQDMDHENMFWYRQDPGLGLRLIYFSYDVKMKEKGDIPEGYSVSREKKERFSLILESASTNQTSMYLCASSFSLTGLQEQYFGPGTRLTVT.